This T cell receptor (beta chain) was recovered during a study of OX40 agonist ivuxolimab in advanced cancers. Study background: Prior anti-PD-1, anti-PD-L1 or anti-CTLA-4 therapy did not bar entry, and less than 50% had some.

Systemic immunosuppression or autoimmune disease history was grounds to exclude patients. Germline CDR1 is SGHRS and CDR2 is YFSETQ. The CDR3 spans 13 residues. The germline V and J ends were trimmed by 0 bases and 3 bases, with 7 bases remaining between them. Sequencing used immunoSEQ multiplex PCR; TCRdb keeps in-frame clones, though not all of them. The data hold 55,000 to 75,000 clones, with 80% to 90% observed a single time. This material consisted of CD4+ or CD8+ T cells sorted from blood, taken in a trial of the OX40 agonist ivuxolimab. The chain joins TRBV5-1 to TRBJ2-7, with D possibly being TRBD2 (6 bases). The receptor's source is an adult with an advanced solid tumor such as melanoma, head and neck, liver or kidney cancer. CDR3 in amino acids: CASSLDGGYEQYF. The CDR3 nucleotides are TGCGCCAGCAGCTTGGACGGGGGCTACGAGCAGTACTTC.